The text below deals with one T cell receptor (beta chain). The antigen is unknown. V shed 1 base and J shed 4 bases, with 14 bases lying between them. Germline CDR1 and CDR2: LNHNV and YYDKDF (reference sequence). CDR3 size: 16 residues. The assay was run at deep level. Assay: immunoSEQ multiplex PCR; the TCRdb copy retains only in-frame clones and omits some. Of about 1.5 million clones in the sample, 95% to 99% were seen once. The data belong to a study of shared clonotypes between healthy human individuals. Points from the study as a whole: Rarefaction curves obtained for sorted subsets showed sequencing incomplete despite large depth.

The donor population consisted of healthy HIV-negative adults with no recent acute infections or vaccinations. Those who donated, Caucasian adults without exception, all lived in Nashville, Tennessee. The rearrangement uses TRBV15 and TRBJ1-5, with a tentative D call TRBD1 (5 bases). The source material was naive CD4+ T cells sorted from blood. Subset defined: CD45RA+ positively selected. This receptor was identified in a man between 25 and 39 years old in good health. CDR3 DNA sequence: TGTGCCACCAGCAGAGCCCCTTTGGGGGGAAATCAGCCCCAGCATTTT. Translating it yields CATSRAPLGGNQPQHF.